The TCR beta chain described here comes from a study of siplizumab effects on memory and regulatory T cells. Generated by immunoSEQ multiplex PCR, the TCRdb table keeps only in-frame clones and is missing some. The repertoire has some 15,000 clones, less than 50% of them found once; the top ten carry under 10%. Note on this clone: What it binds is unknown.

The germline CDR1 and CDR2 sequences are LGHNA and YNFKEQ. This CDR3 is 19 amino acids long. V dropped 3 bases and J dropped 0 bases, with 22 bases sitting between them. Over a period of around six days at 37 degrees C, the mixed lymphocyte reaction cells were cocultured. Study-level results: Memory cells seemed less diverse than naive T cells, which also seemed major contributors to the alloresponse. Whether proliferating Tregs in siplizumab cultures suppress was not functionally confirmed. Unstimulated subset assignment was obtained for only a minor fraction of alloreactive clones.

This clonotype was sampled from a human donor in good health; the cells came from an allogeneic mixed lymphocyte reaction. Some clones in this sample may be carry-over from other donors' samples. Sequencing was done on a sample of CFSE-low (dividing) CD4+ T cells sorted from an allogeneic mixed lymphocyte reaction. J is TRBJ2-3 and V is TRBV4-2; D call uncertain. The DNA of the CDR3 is TGTGCCAGCAGCCATCGACCCCCCGTAGGGCGAATTAGCACAGATACGCAGTATTTT. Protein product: CASSHRPPVGRISTDTQYF.